Sequencing of this T cell receptor beta chain was carried out in a study of blood T cell repertoires in COVID-19. The protocol was immunoSEQ multiplex PCR, while the TCRdb copy is restricted to in-frame clones and leaves out a portion. The data contain a few hundred thousand clones, roughly 90% of them seen just once; the ten biggest clones take up approximately 17%. Germline loops: CDR1 SGDLS, CDR2 YYNGEE. This CDR3 is 16 amino acids long. V shed 4 bases, J shed 1 base, and the junction held 10 bases outside the gene matches. This chain joins TRBV9 and TRBJ1-1, with 7 bases matching TRBD1. The specimen was PBMCs or T cells enriched from blood (not recorded which). This TCR was recovered from a woman aged 25-40 years who had recovered from COVID-19. CDR3 in DNA: TGTGCCAGCAGCTTAAAGACAGGGCGGGCGAACACTGAAGCTTTCTTT. Protein: CASSLKTGRANTEAFF.